These 21 T cell receptor beta chains were sequenced from one sample in a study of PD-1 blockade in classical Hodgkin lymphoma. This table comes from immunoSEQ multiplex PCR, and its TCRdb copy is limited to in-frame clones, with some not included. This sample yields around 50,000 clones, of which about nine tenths are seen a single time; about 5.3% belongs to the top ten. The time point was: newly diagnosed, previously untreated cHL patient sample. Input material: peripheral blood mononuclear cells (PBMCs). These receptors were obtained from a human donor with classical Hodgkin lymphoma.

This chain links TRBV7-2 with TRBJ1-5; 7 bases are a match to TRBD1. Germline values: CDR1 SGHTA, CDR2 FQGNSA. V trimming: 4 bases; J trimming: 4 bases; junction bases outside the gene matches: 4. The CDR3 loop spans 14 amino acids. The CDR3 is CASSSRQGNQPQHF. The DNA for the CDR3 is TGTGCCAGCAGCTCTCGACAGGGTAATCAGCCCCAGCATTTT.

The chain recombines TRBV29-1 with TRBJ2-1, with 7 positions matching TRBD2. Trimming cost V 8 bases and J 5 bases; bases outside gene matches: 9. The germline V gene encodes CDR1 SQVTM and CDR2 ANQGSEA. The CDR3 extends over 13 amino acids. The CDR3 DNA reads TGCAGCTTCCCGGGAGGCGGGGACAATGAGCAGTTCTTC. Translated, it gives CSFPGGGDNEQFF.

J is TRBJ2-7 and V is TRBV5-1; 8 nucleotides align to TRBD2. This CDR3 is 14 amino acids long. Per the germline V gene, CDR1 is SGHRS and CDR2 is YFSETQ. Losses at the gene ends were 1 base for V and 5 bases for J; bases not matched to a gene: 5. In DNA, the CDR3 is TGCGCCAGCAGCTTGAGCGGGAGCGGGGACGAGCAGTACGTC. Its protein product is CASSLSGSGDEQYV.

The rearrangement joins TRBV5-1 to TRBJ1-1, with TRBD1 identical over 9 bases. The junction had 11 bases not matched to a gene; V was cut back by 7 bases and J by 7 bases. Germline loops: CDR1 SGHRS, CDR2 YFSETQ. This CDR3 contains 14 residues. The CDR3 sequence: CASQEQGAEGEAFF. The CDR3 DNA is TGCGCCAGCCAAGAACAGGGGGCAGAGGGTGAAGCTTTCTTT.

This clone has just one count. This chain links TRBV4-2 with TRBJ2-5, with D maybe TRBD2 (5 bases). This CDR3 contains 16 residues. The germline V and J ends were trimmed by 0 bases and 2 bases, with 13 bases remaining between them. Germline CDR1 is LGHNA and CDR2 is YNFKEQ. The chain's CDR3 is CASSQERVRGQETQYF. The CDR3 bases are TGTGCCAGCAGCCAAGAAAGAGTCCGCGGGCAAGAGACCCAGTACTTC.

This clone appeared once. V and J are TRBV19 and TRBJ2-1, with 7 bases that match TRBD1. CDR1 is LNHDA, CDR2 SQIVND, per germline (reference sequence). The J segment lost 0 bases and the V segment lost 7 bases, leaving 12 bases of the junction unmatched. The CDR3 runs to 17 residues. The CDR3: CASTPSIGGLSYNEQFF. In nucleotides, the CDR3 is TGTGCCAGTACCCCTAGCATAGGGGGCCTCTCCTACAATGAGCAGTTCTTC.

This sequence joins TRBV2 and TRBJ2-7; 9 bases are a match to TRBD1. The germline V gene encodes CDR1 SNHLY and CDR2 FYNNEI. This CDR3 is built from 13 residues. V was pared by 4 bases and J by 5 bases, with 3 bases of the junction left unmatched. The CDR3 DNA reads as TGTGCCAGCAGTGTGGACAGGGGCCACGAGCAGTACTTC. This codes for CASSVDRGHEQYF. Filled out from reference TRBV2 and TRBJ2-7, the complete variable domain reads EPEVTQTPSHQVTQMGQEVILRCVPISNHLYFYWYRQILGQKVEFLVSFYNNEISEKSEIFDDQFSVERPDGSNFTLKIRSTKLEDSAMYFCASSVDRGHEQYFGPGTRLTVT.

The chain joins TRBV28 to TRBJ2-3, with D perhaps matching TRBD2 (6 bases). The V end was cut by 1 base, the J end by 4 bases, with 12 bases between. The V gene's germline CDR1 is MDHEN and CDR2 SYDVKM. CDR3 length: 15 amino acids. The CDR3 region is CASSLFGRTSDTQYF. The CDR3 DNA reads as TGTGCCAGCAGTTTATTCGGGAGAACCTCAGATACGCAGTATTTT.

The rearrangement joins TRBV30 to TRBJ2-1; the D gene is possibly TRBD2 (6 bases). The CDR3 length is 14 residues. In germline, CDR1 is GTSNPN, CDR2 SVGIG (reference sequence). V lost 1 base to trimming and J lost 11 bases, with 18 bases between them. Written as DNA, the CDR3 is TGTGCCTGGAGTGCCGGGACTCCAGAGAATAAGCAGTTCTTC. Protein product: CAWSAGTPENKQFF.

The chain uses TRBV7-9 and TRBJ1-1, with TRBD1 identical over 8 bases. V lost 9 bases to trimming and J lost 12 bases; unmatched junction nucleotides: 12. The V gene's germline CDR1 is SEHNR and CDR2 FQNEAQ (reference sequence). The length of the CDR3 is 12 residues. As DNA, the CDR3 is TGTGCCAGTCCCTCCGTGGACAGGGAAACTTTCTTT. This translates into CASPSVDRETFF.

This clone appeared once. This chain uses TRBV6-8 with TRBJ1-5, with TRBD1 matching over 7 bases. Germline assignment: CDR1 MNHGY and CDR2 SAAAGT. CDR3 size: 16 residues. The V gene end was trimmed by 5 bases and the J gene end by 0 bases; junction bases not matched to a gene: 7. CDR3: CASSPGGTNSNQPQHF. The CDR3 DNA is TGTGCCAGCAGTCCAGGGGGTACGAATAGCAATCAGCCCCAGCATTTT.

The rearrangement uses TRBV9 and TRBJ2-1; a possible D gene is TRBD1 (6 bases). CDR3 length: 15 amino acids. Germline V lookup: CDR1 SGDLS, CDR2 YYNGEE. Trimming shortened V by 2 bases and J by 4 bases, and 13 bases separated the two germline ends. The DNA of the CDR3 is TGTGCCAGCAGCGTCGGACAGATTCCGTACAATGAGCAGTTCTTC. Its translation is CASSVGQIPYNEQFF.

The chain links TRBV18 to TRBJ1-1; D ambiguous. Germline CDR1 and CDR2: KGHSH and LQKENI. This CDR3 is built from 15 residues. V lost 0 bases and J 6 bases, leaving 14 bases between the germline ends. CDR3 loop: CASSPPMREPPEAFF. The CDR3 nucleotides are TGTGCCAGCTCACCACCGATGCGGGAGCCCCCTGAAGCTTTCTTT.

This chain uses TRBV28 with TRBJ1-1; D may be TRBD1 (5 bases). Germline CDR1 MDHEN, CDR2 SYDVKM. The ends were cut back, 3 bases at V and 6 bases at J, with 11 bases in the middle. The CDR3 extends over 13 amino acids. The CDR3 spells CASSFGAPAEAFF. CDR3 DNA: TGTGCCAGCAGTTTTGGGGCTCCCGCTGAAGCTTTCTTT. The entire variable domain, with the rest obtained from reference TRBV28 and TRBJ1-1, is as follows: DVKVTQSSRYLVKRTGEKVFLECVQDMDHENMFWYRQDPGLGLRLIYFSYDVKMKEKGDIPEGYSVSREKKERFSLILESASTNQTSMYLCASSFGAPAEAFFGQGTRLTVV.

This chain joins TRBV5-4 and TRBJ2-3; TRBD2 matches at 12 bases. Trimming at V came to 4 bases and at J to 6 bases, leaving 9 bases not matched to a gene. The length of the CDR3 is 16 residues. Germline V gene lookup returns CDR1 SGHNT and CDR2 YYREEE (reference sequence). As DNA, the CDR3 is TGTGCCAGCAGCCCTCAGACTAGCGGGAGTAGGGATACGCAGTATTTT. Its protein product is CASSPQTSGSRDTQYF.

This chain joins TRBV9 and TRBJ1-2; D gene ambiguous. CDR1 and CDR2 from the germline V gene are SGDLS and YYNGEE. The CDR3 has 15 amino acids. The germline V and J ends were trimmed by 4 bases and 5 bases, with 18 bases remaining between them. The CDR3 sequence is CASSLSWDPGYGYTF. The CDR3 bases are TGTGCCAGCAGCCTCTCCTGGGATCCTGGGTATGGCTACACCTTC.

This chain links TRBV27 with TRBJ1-1, with D possibly matching TRBD1 (5 bases). The CDR3 length is 16 residues. CDR1 is MNHEY and CDR2 is SMNVEV in the germline V gene (reference sequence). The V gene lost 3 bases and the J gene lost 5 bases, with 19 bases spanning the gap. CDR3 protein: CASSFRPLTRETEAFF. The CDR3, as DNA: TGTGCCAGCAGTTTCCGACCCCTGACCAGGGAGACTGAAGCTTTCTTT.

The chain is built from TRBV5-1 and TRBJ2-1; 10 bases line up with TRBD2. V lost 2 bases to trimming and J lost 3 bases; unmatched junction nucleotides: 2. The germline CDR1 and CDR2 sequences are SGHRS and YFSETQ. This CDR3 comprises 15 residues. The CDR3 DNA follows: TGCGCCAGCAGCTTCTCTAGCGGGAGCTACAATGAGCAGTTCTTC. Its protein is CASSFSSGSYNEQFF.

The chain uses TRBV5-1 and TRBJ2-2; TRBD2 matches at 10 bases. This CDR3 region has 16 residues. V lost 9 bases and J lost 7; bases outside the gene matches: 15. In germline, CDR1 is SGHRS, CDR2 YFSETQ. This CDR3 is CATHLSGRPEDGELFF. The CDR3, as DNA: TGCGCCACCCACCTTAGCGGGAGGCCGGAGGACGGGGAGCTGTTTTTT.

V usage is TRBV5-1 and J usage is TRBJ2-1; maybe TRBD2 (6 bases). V lost 3 bases to trimming and J lost 3 bases, with 16 bases between them. CDR3 length: 16 amino acids. Germline V gene sequence: CDR1 SGHRS, CDR2 YFSETQ. This CDR3 reads CASSSLPGLDYNEQFF. CDR3 nucleotides: TGCGCCAGCAGCTCCCTCCCGGGACTGGACTACAATGAGCAGTTCTTC.

As DNA, the CDR3 is TGTGCCAGCAGCCTTGGTCATTTAATTCGAGGGGGCAATCAGCCCCAGCATTTT. This sequence encodes CASSLGHLIRGGNQPQHF. The V and J genes are TRBV7-8 and TRBJ1-5; a possible D gene is TRBD1 (5 bases). V was cut by 5 bases and J by 2 bases, with 22 bases left in between. The V gene's germline CDR1 is SGHVS and CDR2 FQNEAQ. The CDR3 totals 18 residues.